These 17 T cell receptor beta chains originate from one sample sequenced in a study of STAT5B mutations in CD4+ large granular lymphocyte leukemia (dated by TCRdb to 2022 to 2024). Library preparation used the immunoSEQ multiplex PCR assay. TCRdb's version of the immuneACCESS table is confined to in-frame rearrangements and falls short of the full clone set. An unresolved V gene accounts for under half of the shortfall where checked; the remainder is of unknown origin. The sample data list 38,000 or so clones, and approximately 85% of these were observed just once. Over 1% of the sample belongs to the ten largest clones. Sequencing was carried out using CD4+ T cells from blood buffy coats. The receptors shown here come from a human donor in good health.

In DNA, the CDR3 is TGTGCCAGCAGCTTGGGGGGAATTAAAGAGACCCAGTACTTC. Its translation: CASSLGGIKETQYF. The V and J genes are TRBV7-6 and TRBJ2-5; TRBD2 is a possible D gene (6 bases). The CDR3 has 14 amino acids. Trimming shortened V by 3 bases and J by 3 bases, and 11 bases separated the two germline ends. Per germline, CDR1 SGHVS and CDR2 FNYEAQ.

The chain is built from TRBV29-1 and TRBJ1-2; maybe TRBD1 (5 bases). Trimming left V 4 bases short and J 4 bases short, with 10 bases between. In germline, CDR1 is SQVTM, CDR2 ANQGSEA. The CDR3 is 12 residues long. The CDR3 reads CSVGREGYGYTF. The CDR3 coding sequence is TGCAGCGTTGGCAGGGAGGGCTATGGCTACACCTTC.

Here the CDR3 reads CASSLERDTQYF. The CDR3, as DNA: TGTGCCAGCAGCTTGGAGCGGGATACGCAGTATTTT. The gene calls are TRBV5-4 and TRBJ2-3; D may be TRBD2 (5 bases). V was shortened by 0 bases and J by 6 bases, with 5 bases between the two germline ends. The CDR3 loop spans 12 amino acids. Looked up from germline, CDR1 is SGHNT and CDR2 is YYREEE (reference sequence).

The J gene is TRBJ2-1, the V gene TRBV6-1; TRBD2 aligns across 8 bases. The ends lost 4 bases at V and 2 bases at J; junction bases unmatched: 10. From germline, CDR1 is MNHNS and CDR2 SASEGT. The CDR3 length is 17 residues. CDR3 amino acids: CASSGPSGTSTYNEQFF. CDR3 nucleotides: TGTGCCAGCAGTGGTCCCTCCGGGACTAGTACCTACAATGAGCAGTTCTTC.

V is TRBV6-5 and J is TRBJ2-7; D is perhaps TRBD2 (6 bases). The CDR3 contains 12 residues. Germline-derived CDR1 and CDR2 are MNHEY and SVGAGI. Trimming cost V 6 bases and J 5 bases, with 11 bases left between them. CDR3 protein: CASRRDSHEQYF. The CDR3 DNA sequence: TGTGCCAGCAGAAGGGACTCTCACGAGCAGTACTTC.

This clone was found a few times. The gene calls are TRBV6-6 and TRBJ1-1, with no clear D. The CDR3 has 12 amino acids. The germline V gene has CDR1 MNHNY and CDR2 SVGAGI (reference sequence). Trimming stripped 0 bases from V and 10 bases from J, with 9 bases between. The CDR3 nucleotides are TGTGCCAGCAGTTACTCCGACATGCCAGCTTTCTTT. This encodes CASSYSDMPAFF.

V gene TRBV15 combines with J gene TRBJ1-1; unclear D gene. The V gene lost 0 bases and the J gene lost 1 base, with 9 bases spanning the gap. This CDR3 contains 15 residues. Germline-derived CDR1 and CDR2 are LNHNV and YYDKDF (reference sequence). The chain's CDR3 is CATSRDHARNTEAFF. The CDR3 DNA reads TGTGCCACCAGCAGAGATCATGCCAGGAACACTGAAGCTTTCTTT.

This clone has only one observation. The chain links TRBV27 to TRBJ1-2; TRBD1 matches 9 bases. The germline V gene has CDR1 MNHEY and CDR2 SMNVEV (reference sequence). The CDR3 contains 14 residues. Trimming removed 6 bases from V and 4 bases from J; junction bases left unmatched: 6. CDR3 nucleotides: TGTGCCAGCAGGGGACAGGGAAGGGCCTATGGCTACACCTTC. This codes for CASRGQGRAYGYTF.

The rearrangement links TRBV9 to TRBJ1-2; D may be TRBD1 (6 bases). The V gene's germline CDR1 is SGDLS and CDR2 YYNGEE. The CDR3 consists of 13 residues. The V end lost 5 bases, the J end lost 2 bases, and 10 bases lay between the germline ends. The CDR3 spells CASSPQGNYGYTF. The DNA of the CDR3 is TGTGCCAGCAGTCCTCAGGGGAACTATGGCTACACCTTC.

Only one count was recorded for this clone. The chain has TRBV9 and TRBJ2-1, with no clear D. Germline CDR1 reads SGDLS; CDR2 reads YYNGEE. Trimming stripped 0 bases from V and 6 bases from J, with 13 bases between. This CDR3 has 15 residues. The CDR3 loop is CASSVEALGANEQFF. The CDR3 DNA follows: TGTGCCAGCAGCGTAGAGGCTTTGGGCGCCAATGAGCAGTTCTTC. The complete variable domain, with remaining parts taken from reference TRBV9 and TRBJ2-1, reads DSGVTQTPKHLITATGQRVTLRCSPRSGDLSVYWYQQSLDQGLQFLIQYYNGEERAKGNILERFSAQQFPDLHSELNLSSLELGDSALYFCASSVEALGANEQFFGPGTRLTVL.

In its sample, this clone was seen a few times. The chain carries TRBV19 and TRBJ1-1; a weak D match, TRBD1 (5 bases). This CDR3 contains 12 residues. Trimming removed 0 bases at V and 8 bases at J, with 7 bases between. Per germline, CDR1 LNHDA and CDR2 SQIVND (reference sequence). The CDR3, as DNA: TGTGCCAGTAGTATAGACTGGGGGGAAGCTTTCTTT. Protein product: CASSIDWGEAFF.

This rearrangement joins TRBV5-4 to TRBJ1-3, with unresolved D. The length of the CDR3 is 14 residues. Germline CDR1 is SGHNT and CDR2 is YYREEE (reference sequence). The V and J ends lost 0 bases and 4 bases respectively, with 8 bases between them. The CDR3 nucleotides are TGTGCCAGCAGCTTGGATCTCTCGGGAAACACCATATATTTT. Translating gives CASSLDLSGNTIYF.

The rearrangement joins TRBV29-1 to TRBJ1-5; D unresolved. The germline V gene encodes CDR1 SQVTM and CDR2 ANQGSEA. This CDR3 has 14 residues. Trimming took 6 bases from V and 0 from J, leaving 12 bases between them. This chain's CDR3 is CSVTLDVSNQPQHF. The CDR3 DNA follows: TGCAGCGTCACCCTCGACGTTAGCAATCAGCCCCAGCATTTT.

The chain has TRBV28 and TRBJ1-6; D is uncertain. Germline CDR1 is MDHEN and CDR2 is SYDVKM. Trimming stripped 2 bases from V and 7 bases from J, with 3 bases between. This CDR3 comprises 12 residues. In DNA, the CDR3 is TGTGCCAGCAGTTTAAGGAATTCACCCCTCCACTTT. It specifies CASSLRNSPLHF.

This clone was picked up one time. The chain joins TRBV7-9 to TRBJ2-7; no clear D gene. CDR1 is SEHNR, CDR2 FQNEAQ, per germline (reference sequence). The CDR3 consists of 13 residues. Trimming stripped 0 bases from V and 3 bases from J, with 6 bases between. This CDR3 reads CASSLAMVYEQYF. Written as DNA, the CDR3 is TGTGCCAGCAGCTTAGCCATGGTCTACGAGCAGTACTTC.

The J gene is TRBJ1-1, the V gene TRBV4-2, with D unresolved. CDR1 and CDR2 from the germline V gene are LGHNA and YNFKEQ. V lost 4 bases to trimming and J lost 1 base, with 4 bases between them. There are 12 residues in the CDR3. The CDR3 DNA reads TGTGCCAGCAGCCCCGGGAACACTGAAGCTTTCTTT. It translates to CASSPGNTEAFF.

Here the CDR3 reads CSVSGTEKRGLYEQYF. CDR3 nucleotide sequence: TGCAGCGTTTCCGGGACAGAAAAACGGGGCCTCTACGAGCAGTACTTC. J is TRBJ2-7 and V is TRBV29-1; TRBD1 matches 7 bases. J gave up 3 bases and V 5 bases, and 16 bases lay outside the gene matches. Germline V lookup: CDR1 SQVTM, CDR2 ANQGSEA. The CDR3 contains 16 residues.